The 20 T cell receptor beta chains below were found in one sample sequenced in a study of cytomegalovirus exposure and HLA in healthy donors. The PCR was carried out with 60 Vbeta primers and 13 Jbeta primers. Measured with immunoSEQ multiplex PCR; TCRdb has only the in-frame clones, and not every one. The top ten hold approximately 19% of the sample, which has about 60,000 clones, about 70% seen once. The sequencing sample was made of PBMCs. These receptors were collected from a woman aged 55-75 years in good health and CMV-seropositive.

The rearrangement joins TRBV7-6 to TRBJ1-1; possible D gene TRBD1, 6 bases. The germline V gene encodes CDR1 SGHVS and CDR2 FNYEAQ. Trimming shortened V by 3 bases and J by 1 base, and 12 bases separated the two germline ends. This CDR3 has 15 amino acids. Here the CDR3 DNA reads TGTGCCAGCAGCTTGCAGACAGGAGGGAACACTGAAGCTTTCTTT. This sequence encodes CASSLQTGGNTEAFF.

The chain carries TRBV10-2 and TRBJ2-1; D perhaps matches TRBD2 (6 bases). The CDR3 has 12 residues. Germline V gene sequence: CDR1 WSHSY, CDR2 SAAADI. V lost 4 bases, J lost 8 bases, and 9 bases lay in between. The CDR3 DNA is TGCGCCAGCAGTGTGAGGAGGGATGAGCAGTTCTTC. This sequence encodes CASSVRRDEQFF.

This chain joins TRBV19 and TRBJ1-2; unclear D gene. This CDR3 contains 13 residues. V was pared by 3 bases and J by 5 bases, with 10 bases between. CDR1 and CDR2 from the germline V gene are LNHDA and SQIVND (reference sequence). CDR3 nucleotides: TGTGCCAGTAGTATCAGACTCAATTATGGCTACACCTTC. Residues: CASSIRLNYGYTF.

By share of the sample, this clone is medium-sized (0.01 to 0.1%). The V call is TRBV5-4, the J call TRBJ2-7; 9 nucleotides match TRBD1. In germline, CDR1 is SGHNT, CDR2 YYREEE (reference sequence). J lost 3 bases, V lost 3 bases, and 7 bases had no gene match. CDR3 length: 15 amino acids. The CDR3 DNA is TGTGCCAGCAGCTCCCGGGGACAGGGAAACTACGAGCAGTACTTC. Translated, it gives CASSSRGQGNYEQYF.

The rearrangement uses TRBV10-1 and TRBJ2-3; D unclear. The CDR3 consists of 14 residues. Germline V gene lookup returns CDR1 WNHNN and CDR2 SYGVQD (reference sequence). V was shortened by 1 base and J by 6 bases, with 11 bases between the two germline ends. The CDR3, as DNA: TGCGCCAGCAGTGAGTTTGGGCCTCGGGATACGCAGTATTTT. Residues: CASSEFGPRDTQYF.

CDR3 region: CASSYSVRESYEQYF. CDR3 DNA sequence: TGTGCCAGCAGTTACTCGGTCAGGGAATCCTACGAGCAGTACTTC. The J gene is TRBJ2-7, the V gene TRBV6-5; weak D call: TRBD1 (5 bases). This CDR3 has 15 amino acids. V lost 0 bases and J 1 base, leaving 10 bases between the germline ends. CDR1 and CDR2 from the germline V gene are MNHEY and SVGAGI.

This chain uses TRBV15 with TRBJ2-3; weak D call: TRBD1 (6 bases). Deletions cut 5 bases from V and 0 bases from J, with 12 bases between. CDR3 size: 15 residues. Germline V gene sequence: CDR1 LNHNV, CDR2 YYDKDF (reference sequence). The CDR3 DNA follows: TGTGCCACCAGCGGTTCAGGGGTGAGCACAGATACGCAGTATTTT. It codes for CATSGSGVSTDTQYF.

In this sample, this clone turned up once. The chain uses TRBV4-3 and TRBJ2-7; D perhaps matches TRBD2 (6 bases). Germline V lookup: CDR1 LGHNA, CDR2 YSLEER. CDR3 size: 13 residues. Trimming cost V 5 bases and J 7 bases, with 15 bases left between them. The CDR3 protein is CASSYGRGKEQYF. CDR3 DNA sequence: TGCGCCAGCAGCTACGGGCGGGGTAAGGAGCAGTACTTC.

The chain uses TRBV10-1 and TRBJ2-7; TRBD1 matches 7 bases. Trimming cost V 1 base and J 2 bases; bases outside gene matches: 5. Germline V gives CDR1 WNHNN, CDR2 SYGVQD (reference sequence). This CDR3 is 15 amino acids long. The CDR3 bases are TGCGCCAGCAGTGAGTACAGGGGAGCAACCTACGAGCAGTACTTC. It translates to CASSEYRGATYEQYF.

This clone was detected only a few times. This chain uses TRBV2 with TRBJ2-7, with 7 bases lining up with TRBD1. Per germline, CDR1 SNHLY and CDR2 FYNNEI. V was pared by 8 bases and J by 2 bases, with 9 bases of the junction left unmatched. There are 14 residues in the CDR3. The CDR3 reads CASHGLGGPYEQYF. In nucleotides, the CDR3 is TGTGCCAGCCACGGTTTAGGGGGCCCCTACGAGCAGTACTTC.

This sequence joins TRBV18 and TRBJ1-1; tentatively, D is TRBD1 (6 bases). CDR3 length: 15 amino acids. Germline CDR1 KGHSH, CDR2 LQKENI. V gave up 6 bases and J gave up 1 base, with 15 bases separating them. Written as DNA, the CDR3 is TGTGCCAGCTCGGACAGCTCAACGGGGAACACTGAAGCTTTCTTT. Translating it yields CASSDSSTGNTEAFF.

This chain uses TRBV7-2 with TRBJ1-2, with D unresolved. The germline CDR1 and CDR2 sequences are SGHTA and FQGNSA. This CDR3 region has 16 residues. V was shortened by 0 bases and J by 4 bases, with 15 bases between the two germline ends. The CDR3 region is CASSLAYDPGSYGYTF. The CDR3 nucleotides are TGTGCCAGCAGCTTAGCCTATGACCCGGGGTCCTATGGCTACACCTTC.

The V and J genes are TRBV2 and TRBJ2-2; the D is unclear. V dropped 7 bases and J dropped 5 bases, with 5 bases sitting between them. The CDR3 length is 11 residues. Germline assignment: CDR1 SNHLY and CDR2 FYNNEI. The chain's CDR3 is CASTETGELFF. The CDR3 nucleotides read TGTGCCAGCACGGAGACCGGGGAGCTGTTTTTT. The full variable domain, in which reference TRBV2 and TRBJ2-2 provide the parts outside the CDR3, is EPEVTQTPSHQVTQMGQEVILRCVPISNHLYFYWYRQILGQKVEFLVSFYNNEISEKSEIFDDQFSVERPDGSNFTLKIRSTKLEDSAMYFCASTETGELFFGEGSRLTVL.

The chain carries TRBV13 and TRBJ2-3; TRBD2 might be the D (5 bases). V gave up 5 bases and J gave up 6 bases, with 15 bases separating them. Germline CDR1 reads PRHDT; CDR2 reads FYEKMQ (reference sequence). The CDR3 has 14 amino acids. CDR3 loop: CASSPTPGSDTQYF. CDR3 in DNA: TGTGCCAGCAGCCCGACCCCGGGGAGTGATACGCAGTATTTT.

V and J are TRBV7-3 and TRBJ1-3; no clear D. The CDR3 contains 14 residues. Trimming cost V 2 bases and J 6 bases, with 11 bases left between them. CDR1 SGHTA and CDR2 FQGTGA come from the germline V gene. The CDR3 bases are TGTGCCAGCAGCTTAGCGGGGTGGGAAAACACCATATATTTT. As protein: CASSLAGWENTIYF.

The chain carries TRBV10-3 and TRBJ2-1; 13 bases match TRBD2. CDR3 size: 19 residues. Losses at the gene ends were 1 base for V and 4 bases for J; bases not matched to a gene: 10. Germline lookup yields CDR1 ENHRY and CDR2 SYGVKD. Here the CDR3 DNA reads TGTGCCATCAGTGAGTTAAACCCCCAGACTAGCGGGGGGTACAATGAGCAGTTCTTC. Its protein is CAISELNPQTSGGYNEQFF.

The chain recombines TRBV5-8 with TRBJ1-1; D not resolved. V lost 3 bases, J lost 0 bases, and 12 bases lay in between. The CDR3 is made up of 15 amino acids. In germline, CDR1 is SGHTS, CDR2 YDEGEE. The CDR3 nucleotides read TGTGCCAGCAGCTGGGAGCACGGCCTGAACACTGAAGCTTTCTTT. Translating it yields CASSWEHGLNTEAFF.

The V and J genes are TRBV7-8 and TRBJ2-5; 7 nucleotides match TRBD1. V was clipped by 1 base and J by 2 bases; unmatched bases: 7. This CDR3 has 16 residues. In germline, CDR1 is SGHVS, CDR2 FQNEAQ. In nucleotides, the CDR3 is TGTGCCAGCAGCTTAGGCCCCCGACAGGGTCAAGAGACCCAGTACTTC. Its protein is CASSLGPRQGQETQYF.

V usage is TRBV11-2 and J usage is TRBJ1-1; D is undetermined. Germline V lookup: CDR1 SGHAT, CDR2 FQNNGV. This CDR3 is 13 amino acids long. V was clipped by 1 base and J by 4 bases, with 7 bases between them. The CDR3 sequence: CASSLVTGTEAFF. CDR3 nucleotide sequence: TGTGCCAGCAGCTTAGTGACGGGCACTGAAGCTTTCTTT.

The gene calls are TRBV5-1 and TRBJ2-5; D is undetermined. This CDR3 is 14 amino acids long. The V end was cut by 1 base, the J end by 0 bases, with 7 bases between. Germline V lookup: CDR1 SGHRS, CDR2 YFSETQ. This CDR3 is CASSLFLDQETQYF. The CDR3 DNA sequence: TGCGCCAGCAGCTTGTTTCTCGACCAAGAGACCCAGTACTTC.